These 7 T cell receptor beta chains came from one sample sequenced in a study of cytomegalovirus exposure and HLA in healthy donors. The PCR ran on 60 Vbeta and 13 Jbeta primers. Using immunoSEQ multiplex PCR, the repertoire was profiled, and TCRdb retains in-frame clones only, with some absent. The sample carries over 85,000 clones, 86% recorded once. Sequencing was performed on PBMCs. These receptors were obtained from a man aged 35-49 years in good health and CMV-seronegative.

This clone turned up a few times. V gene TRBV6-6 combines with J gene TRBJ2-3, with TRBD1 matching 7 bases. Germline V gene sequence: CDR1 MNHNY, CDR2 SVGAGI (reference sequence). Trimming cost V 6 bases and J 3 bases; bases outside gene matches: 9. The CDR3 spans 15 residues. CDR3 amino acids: CASSAITGQTDTQYF. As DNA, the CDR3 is TGTGCCAGCAGCGCTATAACGGGACAGACAGATACGCAGTATTTT.

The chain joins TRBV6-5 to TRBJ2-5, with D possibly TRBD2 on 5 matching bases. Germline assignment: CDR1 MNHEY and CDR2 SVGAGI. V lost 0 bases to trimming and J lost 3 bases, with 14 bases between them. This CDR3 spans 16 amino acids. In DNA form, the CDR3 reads TGTGCCAGCAGTTACTCAGGGAGAAAATTCAAAGAGACCCAGTACTTC. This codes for CASSYSGRKFKETQYF.

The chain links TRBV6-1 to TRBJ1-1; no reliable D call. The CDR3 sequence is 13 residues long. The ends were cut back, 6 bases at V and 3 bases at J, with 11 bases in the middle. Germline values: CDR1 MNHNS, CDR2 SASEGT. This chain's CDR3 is CASRRELDTEAFF. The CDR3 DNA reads TGTGCCAGCAGGAGGGAATTGGACACTGAAGCTTTCTTT.

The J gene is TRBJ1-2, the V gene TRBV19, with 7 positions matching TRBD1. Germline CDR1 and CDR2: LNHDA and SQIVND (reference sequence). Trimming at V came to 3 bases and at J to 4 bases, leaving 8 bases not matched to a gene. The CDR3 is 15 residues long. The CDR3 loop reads CASSIAQGVGYGYTF. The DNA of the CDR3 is TGTGCCAGTAGTATCGCCCAGGGGGTCGGCTATGGCTACACCTTC.

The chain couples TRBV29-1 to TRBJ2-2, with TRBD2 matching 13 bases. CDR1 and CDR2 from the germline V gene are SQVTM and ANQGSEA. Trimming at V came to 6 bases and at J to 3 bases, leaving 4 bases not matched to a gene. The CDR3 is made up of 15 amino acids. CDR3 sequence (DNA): TGCAGCGTGCTTGGACTAGCGGGGGACACCGGGGAGCTGTTTTTT. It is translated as CSVLGLAGDTGELFF.

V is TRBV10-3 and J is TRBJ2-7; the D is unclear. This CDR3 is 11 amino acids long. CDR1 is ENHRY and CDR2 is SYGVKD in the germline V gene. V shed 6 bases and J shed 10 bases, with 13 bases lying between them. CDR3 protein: CAIRFDTVQYF. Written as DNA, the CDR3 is TGTGCCATCAGATTTGACACCGTTCAGTACTTC.

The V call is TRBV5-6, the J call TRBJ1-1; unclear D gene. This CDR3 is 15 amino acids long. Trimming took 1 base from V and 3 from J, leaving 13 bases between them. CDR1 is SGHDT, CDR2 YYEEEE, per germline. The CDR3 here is CASSLFGRVDTEAFF. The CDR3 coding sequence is TGTGCCAGCAGCTTGTTTGGGAGGGTGGACACTGAAGCTTTCTTT.